The 13 T cell receptor beta chains given below trace back to one sample, sequenced in a study of T cell responses to AZD1222 COVID-19 vaccine. Measured with immunoSEQ multiplex PCR; TCRdb has only the in-frame clones, and not every one. The sample records about 83,000 clones, around 88% being singletons. The sequencing here drew on peripheral blood, taken on day 0 of AZD1222 vaccination. Receptor source: an adult in good health.

The sample holds one count of this clone. The chain combines TRBV19 with TRBJ1-3; the match to TRBD1 covers 9 bases. From germline, CDR1 is LNHDA and CDR2 SQIVND (reference sequence). CDR3 length equals 14 residues. V dropped 6 bases and J dropped 3; count of bases not matched to a gene: 3. CDR3 bases: TGTGCCAGTAGGCCGGGACAGGGTGGAAACACCATATATTTT. Protein sequence: CASRPGQGGNTIYF.

The chain employs TRBV5-1 and TRBJ1-1; D ambiguous. In germline, CDR1 is SGHRS, CDR2 YFSETQ. CDR3 length equals 13 residues. V lost 0 bases to trimming and J lost 5 bases, with 8 bases between them. The CDR3 sequence: CASSLGGGTEAFF. The CDR3 nucleotides read TGCGCCAGCAGCTTGGGGGGAGGGACTGAAGCTTTCTTT.

The sample holds a few counts of this clone. This chain links TRBV5-4 with TRBJ2-3; D is uncertain. This CDR3 is 15 amino acids long. Per the germline V gene, CDR1 is SGHNT and CDR2 is YYREEE (reference sequence). With 1 base removed from V and 3 bases from J, the gap between germline ends came to 12 bases. This CDR3 is CASSLTASGTDTQYF. The CDR3 DNA reads TGTGCCAGCAGCTTGACGGCCTCCGGGACAGATACGCAGTATTTT. Full variable domain (remainder filled in from reference TRBV5-4 and TRBJ2-3): ETGVTQSPTHLIKTRGQQVTLRCSSQSGHNTVSWYQQALGQGPQFIFQYYREEENGRGNFPPRFSGLQFPNYSSELNVNALELDDSALYLCASSLTASGTDTQYFGPGTRLTVL.

The rearrangement joins TRBV6-2 or TRBV6-3 to TRBJ2-7; 7 positions agree with TRBD1. The CDR3 is made up of 16 amino acids. Germline trimming cut 5 bases from V and 5 bases from J; bases unmatched to any gene: 15. Germline lookup yields CDR1 MNHEY and CDR2 SVGEGT. The CDR3 spells CASSPRDSALLDEQYF. As DNA, the CDR3 is TGTGCCAGCAGTCCCCGGGACAGTGCCCTTCTTGACGAGCAGTACTTC.

This chain joins TRBV19 and TRBJ1-3, with 11 bases identical to TRBD1. Germline V lookup: CDR1 LNHDA, CDR2 SQIVND (reference sequence). The CDR3 length is 16 residues. The junction had 4 bases not matched to a gene; V was cut back by 5 bases and J by 1 base. The CDR3 region has the DNA TGTGCCAGTAGTTCGGGACAGGGGGTGTCTGGAAACACCATATATTTT. Translated, it gives CASSSGQGVSGNTIYF. The whole variable domain, filled in from reference TRBV19 and TRBJ1-3, reads DGGITQSPKYLFRKEGQNVTLSCEQNLNHDAMYWYRQDPGQGLRLIYYSQIVNDFQKGDIAEGYSVSREKKESFPLTVTSAQKNPTAFYLCASSSGQGVSGNTIYFGEGSWLTVV.

For this clone: Compared with germline, one end of the junction differs, possibly owing to a read error. V and J are TRBV28 and TRBJ1-2; D is uncertain. Looked up from germline, CDR1 is MDHEN and CDR2 is SYDVKM. The length of the CDR3 is 12 residues. The CDR3 bases are TGTGCCAGCAGACCACCGTCTGATGGCTACATCTTC. This gives the protein CASRPPSDGYIF.

V is TRBV7-9 and J is TRBJ1-6; 7 positions agree with TRBD1. The CDR3 has 15 residues. Germline values: CDR1 SEHNR, CDR2 FQNEAQ (reference sequence). The V and J ends lost 3 bases and 10 bases, in that order; junction bases with no gene match: 9. CDR3 nucleotides: TGTGCCAGCAGCTTTTTACAGGGGCTCGGATCACCCCTCCACTTT. Amino acids: CASSFLQGLGSPLHF.

The V and J genes are TRBV6-1 and TRBJ1-5; D call uncertain. V lost 1 base and J 4 bases, leaving 5 bases between the germline ends. The CDR3 is made up of 13 amino acids. Germline loops: CDR1 MNHNS, CDR2 SASEGT. CDR3 amino acids: CASSEVNNQPQHF. CDR3 in DNA: TGTGCCAGCAGTGAAGTGAATAATCAGCCCCAGCATTTT.

The rearrangement links TRBV2 to TRBJ2-3, with D unclear. Trimming removed 3 bases at V and 6 bases at J, with 7 bases between. Germline loops: CDR1 SNHLY, CDR2 FYNNEI. The CDR3 runs 12 residues. CDR3 DNA sequence: TGTGCCAGCAGTGAGTCCGTGGATACGCAGTATTTT. Protein: CASSESVDTQYF.

The V call is TRBV11-2, the J call TRBJ1-2; perhaps TRBD1 as D (6 bases). Looked up from germline, CDR1 is SGHAT and CDR2 is FQNNGV. The CDR3 loop spans 15 amino acids. Trimming stripped 5 bases from V and 2 bases from J, with 15 bases between. CDR3 nucleotides: TGTGCCAGCAGCCGACCGACAGGCCCAAACTATGGCTACACCTTC. Its translation is CASSRPTGPNYGYTF.

The chain has TRBV25-1 and TRBJ2-7; D possibly corresponds to TRBD1 (5 bases). V was shortened by 0 bases and J by 5 bases, with 14 bases between the two germline ends. Germline-derived CDR1 and CDR2 are MGHDK and SYGVNS. The CDR3 sequence is 15 residues long. Here the CDR3 reads CASSEYNGARDEQYF. Written as DNA, the CDR3 is TGTGCCAGCAGTGAATATAATGGGGCTCGGGACGAGCAGTACTTC.

V is TRBV7-9 and J is TRBJ1-2; the D gene is possibly TRBD1 (5 bases). Trimming removed 7 bases from V and 2 bases from J, with 8 bases in between. Germline loops: CDR1 SEHNR, CDR2 FQNEAQ (reference sequence). The length of the CDR3 is 12 residues. CDR3 residues: CASNKGNYGYTF. The CDR3 bases are TGTGCCAGCAATAAGGGGAACTATGGCTACACCTTC.

This chain joins TRBV4-1 and TRBJ2-5, with 10 bases fitting TRBD1. CDR3 length: 15 residues. After removal of 3 bases from V and 5 bases from J, the junction contained 6 bases not matched to a gene. Germline V gene sequence: CDR1 MGHRA, CDR2 YSYEKL. The DNA of the CDR3 is TGCGCCAGCAGCCAGGGACAGGGGTTCTCGGAGACCCAGTACTTC. It is translated as CASSQGQGFSETQYF.